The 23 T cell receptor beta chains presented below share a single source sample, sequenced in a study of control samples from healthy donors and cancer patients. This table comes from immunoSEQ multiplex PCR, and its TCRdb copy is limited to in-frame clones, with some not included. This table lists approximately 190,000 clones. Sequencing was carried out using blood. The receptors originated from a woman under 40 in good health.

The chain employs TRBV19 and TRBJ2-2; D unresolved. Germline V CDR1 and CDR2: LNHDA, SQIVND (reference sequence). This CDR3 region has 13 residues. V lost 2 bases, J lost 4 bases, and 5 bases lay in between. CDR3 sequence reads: CASSIPPTGELFF. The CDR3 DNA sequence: TGTGCCAGTAGTATACCCCCCACCGGGGAGCTGTTTTTT.

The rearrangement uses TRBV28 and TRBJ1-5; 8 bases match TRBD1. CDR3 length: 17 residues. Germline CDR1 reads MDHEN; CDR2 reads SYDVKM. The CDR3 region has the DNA TGTGCGACGCAGGGGGCTCCCGGAGTTTATAGCAATCAGCCCCAGCATTTT. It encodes CATQGAPGVYSNQPQHF.

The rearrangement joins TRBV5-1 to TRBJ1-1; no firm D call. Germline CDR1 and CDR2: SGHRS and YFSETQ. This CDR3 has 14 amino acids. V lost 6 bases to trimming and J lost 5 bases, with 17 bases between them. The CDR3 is CASNKGEGGTEAFF. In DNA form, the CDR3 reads TGCGCCAGCAATAAGGGCGAAGGCGGGACTGAAGCTTTCTTT.

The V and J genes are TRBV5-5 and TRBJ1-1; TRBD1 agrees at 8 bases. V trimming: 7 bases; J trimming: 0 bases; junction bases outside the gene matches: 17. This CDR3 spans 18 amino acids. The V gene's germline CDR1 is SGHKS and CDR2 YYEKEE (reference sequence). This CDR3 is CASRIKLTGGQLNTEAFF. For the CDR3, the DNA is TGTGCCAGCCGAATAAAATTAACAGGGGGGCAATTGAACACTGAAGCTTTCTTT. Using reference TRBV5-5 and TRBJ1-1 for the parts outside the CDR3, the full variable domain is DAGVTQSPTHLIKTRGQQVTLRCSPISGHKSVSWYQQVLGQGPQFIFQYYEKEERGRGNFPDRFSARQFPNYSSELNVNALLLGDSALYLCASRIKLTGGQLNTEAFFGQGTRLTVV.

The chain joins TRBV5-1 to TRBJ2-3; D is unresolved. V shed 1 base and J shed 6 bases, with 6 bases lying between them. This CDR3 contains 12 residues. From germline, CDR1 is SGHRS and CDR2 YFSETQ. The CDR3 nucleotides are TGCGCCAGCAGCTTGATACCTGATACGCAGTATTTT. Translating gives CASSLIPDTQYF. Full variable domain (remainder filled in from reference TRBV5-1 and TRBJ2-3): KAGVTQTPRYLIKTRGQQVTLSCSPISGHRSVSWYQQTPGQGLQFLFEYFSETQRNKGNFPGRFSGRQFSNSRSEMNVSTLELGDSALYLCASSLIPDTQYFGPGTRLTVL.

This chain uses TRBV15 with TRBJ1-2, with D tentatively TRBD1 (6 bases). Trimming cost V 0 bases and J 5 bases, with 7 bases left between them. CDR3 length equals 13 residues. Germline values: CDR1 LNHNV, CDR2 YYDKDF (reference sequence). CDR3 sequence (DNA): TGTGCCACCAGCAGAGATACAGGGTATGGCTACACCTTC. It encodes CATSRDTGYGYTF.

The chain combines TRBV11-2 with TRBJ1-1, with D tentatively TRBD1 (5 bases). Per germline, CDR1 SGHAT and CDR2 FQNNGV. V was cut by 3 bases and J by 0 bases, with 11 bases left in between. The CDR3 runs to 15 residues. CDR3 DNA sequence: TGTGCCAGCAGCTTGTTAGGGACGGTGAACACTGAAGCTTTCTTT. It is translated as CASSLLGTVNTEAFF.

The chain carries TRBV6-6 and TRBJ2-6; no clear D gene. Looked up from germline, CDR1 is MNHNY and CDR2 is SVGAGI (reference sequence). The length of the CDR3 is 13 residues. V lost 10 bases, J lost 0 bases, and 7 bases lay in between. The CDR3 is CAIQSSGANVLTF. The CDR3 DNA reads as TGTGCCATTCAGAGCTCTGGGGCCAACGTCCTGACTTTC.

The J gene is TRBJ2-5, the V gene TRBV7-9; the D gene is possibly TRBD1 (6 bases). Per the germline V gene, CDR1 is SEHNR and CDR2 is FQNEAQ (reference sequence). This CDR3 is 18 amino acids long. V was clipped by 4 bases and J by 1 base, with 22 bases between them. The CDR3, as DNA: TGTGCCAGCAGCTGGACAGAAATTACGGAGGTTTGCCAAGAGACCCAGTACTTC. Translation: CASSWTEITEVCQETQYF.

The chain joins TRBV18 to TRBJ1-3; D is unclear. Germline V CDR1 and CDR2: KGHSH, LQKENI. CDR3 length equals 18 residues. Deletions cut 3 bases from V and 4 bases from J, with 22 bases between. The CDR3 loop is CASSPTQSGVLKGNTIYF. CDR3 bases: TGTGCCAGCTCACCTACCCAGAGCGGGGTTTTAAAAGGAAACACCATATATTTT.

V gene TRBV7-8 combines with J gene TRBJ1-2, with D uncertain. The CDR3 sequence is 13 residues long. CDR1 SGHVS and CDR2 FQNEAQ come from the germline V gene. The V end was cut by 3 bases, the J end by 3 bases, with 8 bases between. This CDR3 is CASSLRNYYGYTF. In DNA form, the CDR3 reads TGTGCCAGCAGCTTGAGAAATTACTATGGCTACACCTTC.

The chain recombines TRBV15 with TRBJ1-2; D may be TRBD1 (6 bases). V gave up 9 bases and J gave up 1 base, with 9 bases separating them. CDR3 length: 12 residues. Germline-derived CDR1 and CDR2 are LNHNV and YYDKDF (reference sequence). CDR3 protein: CATQGNNYGYTF. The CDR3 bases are TGTGCCACGCAGGGGAATAACTATGGCTACACCTTC.

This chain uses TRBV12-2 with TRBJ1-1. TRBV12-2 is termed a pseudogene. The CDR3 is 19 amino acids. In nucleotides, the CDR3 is TGTGCAAGTCGCTTTACCTCCGAGGCAGGTGAACGCTCGAACACTGAAGCTTTCTTT. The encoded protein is CASRFTSEAGERSNTEAFF.

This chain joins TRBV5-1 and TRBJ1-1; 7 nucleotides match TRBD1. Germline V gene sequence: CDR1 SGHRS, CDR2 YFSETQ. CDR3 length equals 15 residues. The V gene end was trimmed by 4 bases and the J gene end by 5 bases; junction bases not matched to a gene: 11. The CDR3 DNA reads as TGCGCCAGCAGCGATACAGGGGCCCTCCAGACTGAAGCTTTCTTT. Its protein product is CASSDTGALQTEAFF.

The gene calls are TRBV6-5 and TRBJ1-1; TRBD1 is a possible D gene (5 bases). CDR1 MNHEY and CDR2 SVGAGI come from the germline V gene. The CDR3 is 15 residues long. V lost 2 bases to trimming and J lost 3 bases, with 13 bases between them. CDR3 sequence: CASSYGGALDTEAFF. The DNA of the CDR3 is TGTGCCAGCAGTTACGGGGGTGCCTTGGACACTGAAGCTTTCTTT.

The CDR3 here is CASSLQGSGGYTF. The DNA for the CDR3 is TGTGCCAGCAGCTTACAGGGGTCGGGTGGCTACACCTTC. This chain connects TRBV7-9 to TRBJ1-2, with D tentatively TRBD1 (6 bases). The CDR3 loop spans 13 amino acids. Germline V gene sequence: CDR1 SEHNR, CDR2 FQNEAQ (reference sequence). The V end lost 2 bases, the J end lost 7 bases, and 11 bases lay between the germline ends.

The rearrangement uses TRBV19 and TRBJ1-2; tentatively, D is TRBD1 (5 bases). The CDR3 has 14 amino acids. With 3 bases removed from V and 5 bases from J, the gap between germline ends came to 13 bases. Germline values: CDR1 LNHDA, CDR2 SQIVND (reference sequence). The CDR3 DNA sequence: TGTGCCAGTAGTATTTCGACAGCACTATATGGCTACACCTTC. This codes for CASSISTALYGYTF.

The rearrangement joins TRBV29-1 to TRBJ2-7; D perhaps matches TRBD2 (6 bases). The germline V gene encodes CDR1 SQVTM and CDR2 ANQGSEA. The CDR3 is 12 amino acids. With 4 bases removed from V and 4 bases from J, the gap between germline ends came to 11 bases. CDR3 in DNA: TGCAGCGTTGTGGGGGGACCTTACGAGCAGTACTTC. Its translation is CSVVGGPYEQYF.

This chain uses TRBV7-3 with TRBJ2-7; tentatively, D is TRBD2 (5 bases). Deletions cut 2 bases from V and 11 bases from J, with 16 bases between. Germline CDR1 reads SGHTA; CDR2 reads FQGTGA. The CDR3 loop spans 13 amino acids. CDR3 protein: CASSLFPGQREYF. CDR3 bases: TGTGCCAGCAGCTTATTTCCCGGGCAGAGGGAGTACTTC.

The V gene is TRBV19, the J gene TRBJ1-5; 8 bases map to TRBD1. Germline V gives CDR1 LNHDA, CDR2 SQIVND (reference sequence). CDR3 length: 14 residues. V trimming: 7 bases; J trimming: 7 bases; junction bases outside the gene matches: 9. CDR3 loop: CASTDRVLGQPQHF. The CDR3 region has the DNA TGTGCCAGTACGGACAGGGTGTTGGGCCAGCCCCAGCATTTT.

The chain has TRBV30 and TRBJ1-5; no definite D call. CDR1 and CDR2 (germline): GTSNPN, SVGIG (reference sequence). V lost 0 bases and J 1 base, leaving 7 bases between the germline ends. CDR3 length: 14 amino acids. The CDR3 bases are TGTGCCTGGAGTGTGTTCCAAAGCAATCAGCCCCAGCATTTT. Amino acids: CAWSVFQSNQPQHF. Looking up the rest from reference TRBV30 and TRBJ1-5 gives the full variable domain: SQTIHQWPATLVQPVGSPLSLECTVEGTSNPNLYWYRQAAGRGLQLLFYSVGIGQISSEVPQNLSASRPQDRQFILSSKKLLLSDSGFYLCAWSVFQSNQPQHFGDGTRLSIL.

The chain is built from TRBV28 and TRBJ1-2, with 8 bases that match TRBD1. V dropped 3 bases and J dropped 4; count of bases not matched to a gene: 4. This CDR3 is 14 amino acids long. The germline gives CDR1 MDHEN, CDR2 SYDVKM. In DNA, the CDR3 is TGTGCCAGCAGTTTCGGAACAGGGGGCTATGGCTACACCTTC. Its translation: CASSFGTGGYGYTF.

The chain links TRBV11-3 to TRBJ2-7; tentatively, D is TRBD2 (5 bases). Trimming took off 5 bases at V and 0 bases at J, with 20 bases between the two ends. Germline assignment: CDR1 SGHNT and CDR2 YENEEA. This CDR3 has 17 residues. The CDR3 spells CASSPRVWRATSYEQYF. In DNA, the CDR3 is TGTGCCAGCAGCCCCCGGGTGTGGCGGGCCACCTCCTACGAGCAGTACTTC.